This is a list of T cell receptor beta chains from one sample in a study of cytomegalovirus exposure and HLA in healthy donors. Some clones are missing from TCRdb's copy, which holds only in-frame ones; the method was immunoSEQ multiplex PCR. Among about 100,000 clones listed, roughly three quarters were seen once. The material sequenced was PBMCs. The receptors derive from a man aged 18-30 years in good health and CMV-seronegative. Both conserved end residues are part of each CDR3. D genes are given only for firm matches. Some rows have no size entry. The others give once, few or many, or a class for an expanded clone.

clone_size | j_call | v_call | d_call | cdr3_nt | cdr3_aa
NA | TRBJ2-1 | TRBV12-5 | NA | TGTGCTAGTGGTTTGCAGGGATACAATGAGCAGTTCTTC | CASGLQGYNEQFF
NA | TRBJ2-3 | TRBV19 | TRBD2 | TGTGCCAGTAAGCTTAGCGGGGTAAGCACAGATACGCAGTATTTT | CASKLSGVSTDTQYF
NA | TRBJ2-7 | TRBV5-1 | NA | TGCGCCAGCAGCTTGGGGGGCACCCCGGGCGAGCAGTACTTC | CASSLGGTPGEQYF
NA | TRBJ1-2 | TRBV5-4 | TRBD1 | TGTGCCAGCAGCCACCGACAGGGTTCCAACTATGGCTACACCTTC | CASSHRQGSNYGYTF
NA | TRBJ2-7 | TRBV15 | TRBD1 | TGTGCCACCAGCAGAGAACAGGGGGACTCCTACGAGCAGTACTTC | CATSREQGDSYEQYF
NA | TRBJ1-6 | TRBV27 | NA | TGTGCCAGCAGGAAACAGGACTATAATTCACCCCTCCACTTT | CASRKQDYNSPLHF
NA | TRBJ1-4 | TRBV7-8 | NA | TGTGCCAGCAGCTTAAAGGGGGTAAATGAAAAACTGTTTTTT | CASSLKGVNEKLFF
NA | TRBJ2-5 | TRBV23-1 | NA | TGCGCCAGCAGTCACCTAATTTACCAAGAGACCCAGTACTTC | CASSHLIYQETQYF
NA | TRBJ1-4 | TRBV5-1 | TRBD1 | TGCGCCAGCAGCCCTAGAACAGGGGAACTGTTTTTT | CASSPRTGELFF
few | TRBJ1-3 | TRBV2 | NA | TGTGCCAGCAGTGGAAGAGACAGCTCTGGAAACACCATATATTTT | CASSGRDSSGNTIYF
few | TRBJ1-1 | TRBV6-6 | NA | TGTGCCAGCAGGGGGGCTGGGGCTCGGGTTGAAGCTTTCTTT | CASRGAGARVEAFF
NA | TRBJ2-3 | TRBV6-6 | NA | TGTGCCAGCAGTCAACTAGCAGATACGCAGTATTTT | CASSQLADTQYF
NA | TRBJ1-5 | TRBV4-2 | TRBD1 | TGTGCCAGCAGCCAAGATCAGGAGGGGGCAGGGCAGCCCCAGCATTTT | CASSQDQEGAGQPQHF
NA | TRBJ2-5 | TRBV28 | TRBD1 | TGTGCCAGCACCCCTAGGGGGCGGGTGGAGACCCAGTACTTC | CASTPRGRVETQYF
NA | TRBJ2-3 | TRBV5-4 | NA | TGTGCCAGCGGGGTGGGGCGAGCTACAGATACGCAGTATTTT | CASGVGRATDTQYF
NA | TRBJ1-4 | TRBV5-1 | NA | TGCGCCAGCAGCTTGGTAACGGGGGGCACTAATGAAAAACTGTTTTTT | CASSLVTGGTNEKLFF
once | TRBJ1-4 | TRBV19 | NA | TGTGCCAGTAGCACCGGCGCGCGCTACCTAGAGGAAAAACTGTTTTTT | CASSTGARYLEEKLFF
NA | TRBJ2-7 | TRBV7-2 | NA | TGTGCCAGCAGCCCTCCGGACTCAAAAGGCGAGCAGTACTTC | CASSPPDSKGEQYF
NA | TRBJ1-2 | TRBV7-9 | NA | TGTGCCAGCAGCTTAGGAACAGACTATGGCTACACCTTC | CASSLGTDYGYTF
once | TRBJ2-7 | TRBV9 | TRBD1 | TGTGCCAGCAGCGAGAAACCGGGACAGGGGCTCGAGCAGTACTTC | CASSEKPGQGLEQYF
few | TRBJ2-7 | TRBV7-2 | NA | TGTGCCAGCAGCTTAGGCAATTCCTACGAGCAGTACTTC | CASSLGNSYEQYF
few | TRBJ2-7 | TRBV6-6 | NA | TGTGCCAGCAGTTACACAGCTACCAACGAGCAGTACTTC | CASSYTATNEQYF
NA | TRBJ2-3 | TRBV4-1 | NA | TGCGCCAGCAGCCAAGATGGGTGGGATACAGGGCTCGCGGGAGATACGCAGTATTTT | CASSQDGWDTGLAGDTQYF
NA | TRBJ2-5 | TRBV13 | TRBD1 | TGTGCCAGCAGCTTCGACAGGGACAGGGAGACCCAGTACTTC | CASSFDRDRETQYF
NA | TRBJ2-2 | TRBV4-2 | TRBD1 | TGTGCCAGCAGCCAAGGGACCCAGGGGGCGAACACCGGGGAGCTGTTTTTT | CASSQGTQGANTGELFF
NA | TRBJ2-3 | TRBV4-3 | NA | TGCGCCAGCAGCCTTGAGCTAGCCCCCACAGATACGCAGTATTTT | CASSLELAPTDTQYF
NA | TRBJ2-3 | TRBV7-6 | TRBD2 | TGTGCCAGCAGCTTAAGGCTACCCGGCGGGGGGGCCAATGATACGCAGTATTTT | CASSLRLPGGGANDTQYF
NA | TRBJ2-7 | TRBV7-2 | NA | TGTGCCAGCAGCTCTACAGGCTTTCTCGAGCAGTACTTC | CASSSTGFLEQYF
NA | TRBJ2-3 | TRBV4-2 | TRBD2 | TGTGCCAGCAGCCAAGATACTAGCGGGGGGGCAGATACGCAGTATTTT | CASSQDTSGGADTQYF
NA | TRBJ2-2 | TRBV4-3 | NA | TGCGCCAGCAGCCAGGCAGGGGCCGGCACCGGGGAGCTGTTTTTT | CASSQAGAGTGELFF
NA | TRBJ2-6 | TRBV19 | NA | TGTGCCAGTAGTATAACCCTGGCAGGGGCGGTCGCCTCTGGGGCCAACGTCCTGACTTTC | CASSITLAGAVASGANVLTF
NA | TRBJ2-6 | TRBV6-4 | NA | TGTGCCAGCAGTGACTCAGGGGGCTCTGGGGCCAACGTCCTGACTTTC | CASSDSGGSGANVLTF
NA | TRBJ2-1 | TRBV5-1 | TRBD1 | TGCGCCAGCAGCTTGGAAGGGACAGCAAACAATGAGCAGTTCTTC | CASSLEGTANNEQFF